These T cell receptor beta chains were read from a single sample in a study of blood T cell repertoires in COVID-19. Using immunoSEQ multiplex PCR, the repertoire was profiled, and TCRdb retains in-frame clones only, with some absent. The repertoire holds 65,000 to 90,000 clones, with 70% to 90% as singletons. Source material: peripheral blood. The receptors were sampled from a man in his thirties or forties with acute or convalescent COVID-19. CDR3s include the opening cysteine and the closing phenylalanine or tryptophan. Fields, in order: clone size, J gene, D gene, V gene, CDR3 protein, CDR3 DNA. A D gene is named only where the DNA matches it firmly. Clone size is stated in some rows and not others, as once, few, many or a class when expanded.

size: NA
J: TRBJ2-2
D: TRBD2
V: TRBV6-5
CDR3: CASSRGGLFAGELFF
DNA: TGTGCCAGCAGTCGGGGGGGGTTATTCGCCGGGGAGCTGTTTTTT

size: NA
J: TRBJ2-7
D: NA
V: TRBV2
CDR3: CASSELEALNYEQYF
DNA: TGTGCCAGCAGTGAATTGGAGGCCCTGAACTACGAGCAGTACTTC

size: once
J: TRBJ2-1
D: NA
V: TRBV15
CDR3: CATSRDEGSYEQFF
DNA: TGTGCCACCAGCAGAGATGAGGGTAGCTACGAGCAGTTCTTC

size: NA
J: TRBJ2-1
D: TRBD2
V: TRBV30
CDR3: CAWRSGLAGYNEQFF
DNA: TGTGCCTGGAGATCGGGACTAGCGGGATACAATGAGCAGTTCTTC

size: NA
J: TRBJ2-1
D: TRBD2
V: TRBV12-3/TRBV12-4
CDR3: CASNGLAGPEQFF
DNA: TGTGCCAGCAACGGACTAGCGGGTCCTGAGCAGTTCTTC

size: once
J: TRBJ1-2
D: TRBD1
V: TRBV3-1/TRBV3-2
CDR3: CASSQSRGRYGYTF
DNA: TGTGCCAGCAGCCAAAGCAGGGGGAGGTATGGCTACACCTTC

size: NA
J: TRBJ2-1
D: NA
V: TRBV4-2
CDR3: CASSQEEGWKNEQFF
DNA: TGTGCCAGCAGCCAAGAGGAGGGTTGGAAAAATGAGCAGTTCTTC

size: once
J: TRBJ1-5
D: NA
V: TRBV4-1
CDR3: CASSQDWGGSQPQHF
DNA: TGCGCCAGCAGCCAAGATTGGGGGGGTAGTCAGCCCCAGCATTTT

size: once
J: TRBJ1-6
D: NA
V: TRBV6-5
CDR3: CASSYGDNNSPLHF
DNA: TGTGCCAGCAGTTACGGGGACAATAATTCACCCCTCCACTTT

size: NA
J: TRBJ2-5
D: TRBD1
V: TRBV7-2
CDR3: CASSPGQGGETQYF
DNA: TGTGCCAGCAGCCCGGGACAGGGAGGAGAGACCCAGTACTTC

size: NA
J: TRBJ2-3
D: NA
V: TRBV5-1
CDR3: CASSRPADTQYF
DNA: TGCGCCAGCAGCCGACCAGCGGATACGCAGTATTTT

size: NA
J: TRBJ2-7
D: TRBD2
V: TRBV2
CDR3: CASGGLAGRTYEQYF
DNA: TGTGCCAGCGGGGGACTAGCGGGGAGAACTTACGAGCAGTACTTC

size: NA
J: TRBJ1-2
D: NA
V: TRBV9
CDR3: CASSAAGYGYTF
DNA: TGTGCCAGCAGCGCCGCAGGCTATGGCTACACCTTC

size: NA
J: TRBJ1-2
D: NA
V: TRBV28
CDR3: CASRNRGGRDGYTF
DNA: TGTGCCAGCAGAAACCGAGGTGGGAGGGATGGCTACACCTTC

size: NA
J: TRBJ2-3
D: TRBD1
V: TRBV6-5
CDR3: CASSSGQGRTDTQYF
DNA: TGTGCCAGCAGTTCAGGACAGGGACGCACAGATACGCAGTATTTT

size: NA
J: TRBJ2-5
D: TRBD2
V: TRBV3-1/TRBV3-2
CDR3: CASRKAGGETQYF
DNA: TGTGCCAGCAGAAAAGCGGGAGGGGAGACCCAGTACTTC

size: NA
J: TRBJ1-1
D: NA
V: TRBV6-6
CDR3: CASAGSGEETEAFF
DNA: TGTGCCAGCGCGGGGAGCGGGGAAGAGACTGAAGCTTTCTTT

size: NA
J: TRBJ1-6
D: TRBD1
V: TRBV18
CDR3: CASSPPGQGGNSPLHF
DNA: TGTGCCAGCTCACCACCAGGACAGGGAGGGAATTCACCCCTCCACTTT

size: NA
J: TRBJ2-7
D: TRBD2
V: TRBV27
CDR3: CASSPRTSAALVHEQYF
DNA: TGTGCCAGCAGTCCCCGGACTAGCGCAGCACTGGTCCACGAGCAGTACTTC

size: few
J: TRBJ2-7
D: TRBD2
V: TRBV6-2/TRBV6-3
CDR3: CASSYASGSYEQYF
DNA: TGTGCCAGCAGTTACGCTAGCGGGAGCTACGAGCAGTACTTC

size: NA
J: TRBJ1-1
D: NA
V: TRBV7-9
CDR3: CASSSGGSEAFF
DNA: TGTGCCAGCAGCTCTGGGGGGAGTGAAGCTTTCTTT

size: NA
J: TRBJ2-1
D: NA
V: TRBV9
CDR3: CASSVDGFNEQFF
DNA: TGTGCCAGCAGCGTAGACGGGTTTAATGAGCAGTTCTTC

size: NA
J: TRBJ2-7
D: NA
V: TRBV5-1
CDR3: CASSLATGSAYEQYF
DNA: TGCGCCAGCAGCTTGGCCACGGGGAGCGCGTACGAGCAGTACTTC

size: NA
J: TRBJ2-2
D: NA
V: TRBV3-1/TRBV3-2
CDR3: CAAGGYDTGELFF
DNA: TGTGCAGCAGGGGGGTACGACACCGGGGAGCTGTTTTTT

size: NA
J: TRBJ1-3
D: TRBD1
V: TRBV27
CDR3: CASSSRGRGGSGNTIYF
DNA: TGTGCCAGCAGTTCCAGGGGGCGCGGAGGCTCTGGAAACACCATATATTTT

size: NA
J: TRBJ2-1
D: NA
V: TRBV19
CDR3: CASSKTAYNEQFF
DNA: TGTGCCAGTAGTAAGACAGCCTACAATGAGCAGTTCTTC

size: NA
J: TRBJ2-1
D: NA
V: TRBV7-3
CDR3: CASSSPVAGRNEQFF
DNA: TGTGCCAGCAGCTCACCCGTGGCAGGTCGAAATGAGCAGTTCTTC

size: NA
J: TRBJ1-6
D: TRBD1
V: TRBV27
CDR3: CASRGTAPNSPLHF
DNA: TGTGCCAGCAGGGGGACAGCCCCAAATTCACCCCTCCACTTT

size: NA
J: TRBJ1-5
D: NA
V: TRBV5-1
CDR3: CASSLAGGYNQPQHF
DNA: TGCGCCAGCAGCTTGGCGGGGGGTTACAATCAGCCCCAGCATTTT

size: NA
J: TRBJ1-4
D: TRBD1
V: TRBV6-1
CDR3: CASSERGHREKLFF
DNA: TGTGCCAGCAGTGAAAGGGGGCATAGGGAAAAACTGTTTTTT

size: NA
J: TRBJ2-5
D: TRBD2
V: TRBV5-1
CDR3: CASSRTRREETQYF
DNA: TGCGCCAGCAGCAGGACTAGGAGAGAAGAGACCCAGTACTTC

size: NA
J: TRBJ1-5
D: NA
V: TRBV28
CDR3: CASLRGGSNQPQHF
DNA: TGTGCCAGCCTTCGGGGGGGGAGCAATCAGCCCCAGCATTTT

size: NA
J: TRBJ2-7
D: NA
V: TRBV13
CDR3: CASRVKQGTYEQYF
DNA: TGTGCCAGCAGGGTCAAGCAGGGAACCTACGAGCAGTACTTC

size: NA
J: TRBJ2-5
D: NA
V: TRBV18
CDR3: CASSPGLQETQYF
DNA: TGTGCCAGCTCACCGGGACTTCAAGAGACCCAGTACTTC